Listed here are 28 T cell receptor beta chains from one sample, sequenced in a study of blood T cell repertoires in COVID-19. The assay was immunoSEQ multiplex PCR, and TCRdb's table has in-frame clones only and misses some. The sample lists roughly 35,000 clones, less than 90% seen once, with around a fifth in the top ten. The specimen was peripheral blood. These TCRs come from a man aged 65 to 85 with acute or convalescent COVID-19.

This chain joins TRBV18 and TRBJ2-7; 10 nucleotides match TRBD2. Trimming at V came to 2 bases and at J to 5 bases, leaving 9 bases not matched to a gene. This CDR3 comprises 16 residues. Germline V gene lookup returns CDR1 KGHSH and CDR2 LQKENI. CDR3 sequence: CASSPTPSGSSDEQYF. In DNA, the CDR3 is TGTGCCAGCTCACCAACCCCTAGCGGGAGTAGTGACGAGCAGTACTTC.

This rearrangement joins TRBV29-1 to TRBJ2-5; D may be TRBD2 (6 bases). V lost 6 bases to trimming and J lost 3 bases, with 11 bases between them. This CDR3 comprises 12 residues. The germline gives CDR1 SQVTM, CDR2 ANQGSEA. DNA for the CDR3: TGCAGCGTCCGGGGGACCGAAGAGACCCAGTACTTC. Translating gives CSVRGTEETQYF.

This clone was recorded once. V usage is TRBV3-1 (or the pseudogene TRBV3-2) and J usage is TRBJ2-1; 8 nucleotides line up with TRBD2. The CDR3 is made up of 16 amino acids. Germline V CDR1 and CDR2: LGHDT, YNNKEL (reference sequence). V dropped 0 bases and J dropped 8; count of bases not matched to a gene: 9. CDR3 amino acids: CASSQDHGGRMDEQFF. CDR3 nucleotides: TGTGCCAGCAGCCAAGATCATGGCGGGAGGATGGATGAGCAGTTCTTC.

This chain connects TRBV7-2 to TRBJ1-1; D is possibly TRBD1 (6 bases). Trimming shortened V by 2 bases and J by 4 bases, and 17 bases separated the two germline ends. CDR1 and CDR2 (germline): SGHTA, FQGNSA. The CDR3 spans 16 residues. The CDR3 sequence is CASSLKPSRGSTEAFF. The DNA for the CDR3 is TGTGCCAGCAGCTTAAAGCCGAGCAGGGGATCCACTGAAGCTTTCTTT. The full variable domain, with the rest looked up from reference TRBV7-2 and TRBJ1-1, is GAGVSQSPSNKVTEKGKDVELRCDPISGHTALYWYRQSLGQGLEFLIYFQGNSAPDKSGLPSDRFSAERTGGSVSTLTIQRTQQEDSAVYLCASSLKPSRGSTEAFFGQGTRLTVV.

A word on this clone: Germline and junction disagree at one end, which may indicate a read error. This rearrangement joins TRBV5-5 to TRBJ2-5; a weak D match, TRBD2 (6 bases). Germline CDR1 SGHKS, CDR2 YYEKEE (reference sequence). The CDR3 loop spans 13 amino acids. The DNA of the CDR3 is TGTGCCAGCAGCCCGGTTTCTCGGGACGGGGGAAACTTC. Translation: CASSPVSRDGGNF. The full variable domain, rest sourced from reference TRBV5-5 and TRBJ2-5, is DAGVTQSPTHLIKTRGQQVTLRCSPISGHKSVSWYQQVLGQGPQFIFQYYEKEERGRGNFPDRFSARQFPNYSSELNVNALLLGDSALYLCASSPVSRDGGNFGPGTRLLVL.

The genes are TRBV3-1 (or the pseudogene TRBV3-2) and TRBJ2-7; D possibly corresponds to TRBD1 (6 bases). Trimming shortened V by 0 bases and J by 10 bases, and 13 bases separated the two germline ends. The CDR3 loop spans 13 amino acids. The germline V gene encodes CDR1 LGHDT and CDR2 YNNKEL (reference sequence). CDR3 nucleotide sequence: TGTGCCAGCAGCCAAGACCCCACAGGGTTACAGTACTTC. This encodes CASSQDPTGLQYF.

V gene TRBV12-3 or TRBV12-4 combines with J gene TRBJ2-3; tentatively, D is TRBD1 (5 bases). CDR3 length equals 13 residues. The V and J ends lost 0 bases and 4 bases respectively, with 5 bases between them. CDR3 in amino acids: CASSLARADTQYF. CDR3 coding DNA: TGTGCCAGCAGTTTAGCCAGGGCAGATACGCAGTATTTT.

CDR3 in DNA: TGTGCCAGCAGCCAAGTGGGGACAGGGGAAAATGAGGGCTACACCTTC. Its translation is CASSQVGTGENEGYTF. V gene TRBV4-2 combines with J gene TRBJ1-2, with TRBD1 identical over 10 bases. The length of the CDR3 is 16 residues. With 1 base clipped from V and 8 bases from J, the junction kept 10 bases outside the gene matches. Germline lookup yields CDR1 LGHNA and CDR2 YNFKEQ.

Written as DNA, the CDR3 is TGCGCCAGCAGCTTGGTGGATCCGTCGGGAGGAAACACCATATATTTT. It is translated as CASSLVDPSGGNTIYF. The V gene is TRBV5-1, the J gene TRBJ1-3, with unresolved D. This CDR3 has 16 amino acids. The V gene lost 0 bases and the J gene lost 4 bases, with 14 bases spanning the gap. Germline loops: CDR1 SGHRS, CDR2 YFSETQ. The full variable domain, with the rest looked up from reference TRBV5-1 and TRBJ1-3, is KAGVTQTPRYLIKTRGQQVTLSCSPISGHRSVSWYQQTPGQGLQFLFEYFSETQRNKGNFPGRFSGRQFSNSRSEMNVSTLELGDSALYLCASSLVDPSGGNTIYFGEGSWLTVV.

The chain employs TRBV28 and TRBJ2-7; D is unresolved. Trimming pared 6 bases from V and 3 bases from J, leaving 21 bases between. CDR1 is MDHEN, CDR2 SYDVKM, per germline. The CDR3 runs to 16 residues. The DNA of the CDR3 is TGTGCCAGCAGCCCGATAGGTGGGCAGATCCACTACGAGCAGTACTTC. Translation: CASSPIGGQIHYEQYF.

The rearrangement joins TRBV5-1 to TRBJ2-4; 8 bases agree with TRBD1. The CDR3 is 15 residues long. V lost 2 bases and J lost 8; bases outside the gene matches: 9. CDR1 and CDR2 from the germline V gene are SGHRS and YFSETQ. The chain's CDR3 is CASSFLDRDTDIQYF. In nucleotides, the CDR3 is TGCGCCAGCAGCTTTTTGGACAGGGATACAGACATTCAGTACTTC.

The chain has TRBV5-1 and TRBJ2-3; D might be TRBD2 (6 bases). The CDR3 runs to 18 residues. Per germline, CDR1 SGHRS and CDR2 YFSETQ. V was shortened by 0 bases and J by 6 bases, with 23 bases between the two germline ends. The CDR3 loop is CASSLDAGGALGSDTQYF. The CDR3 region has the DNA TGCGCCAGCAGCTTGGATGCCGGCGGGGCCTTAGGGTCCGATACGCAGTATTTT.

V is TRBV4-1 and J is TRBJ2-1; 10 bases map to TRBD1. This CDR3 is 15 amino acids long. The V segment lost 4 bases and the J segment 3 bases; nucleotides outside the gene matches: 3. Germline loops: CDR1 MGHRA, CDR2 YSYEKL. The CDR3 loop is CASSPGQGGYNEQFF. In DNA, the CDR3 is TGCGCCAGCAGCCCCGGACAGGGGGGCTACAATGAGCAGTTCTTC.

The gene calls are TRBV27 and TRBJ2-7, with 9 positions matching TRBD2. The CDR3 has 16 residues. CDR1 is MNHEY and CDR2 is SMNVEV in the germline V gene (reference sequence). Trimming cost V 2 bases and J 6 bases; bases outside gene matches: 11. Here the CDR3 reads CASSLRPGLAVSEQYF. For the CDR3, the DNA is TGTGCCAGCAGTTTAAGACCGGGACTAGCAGTAAGCGAGCAGTACTTC.

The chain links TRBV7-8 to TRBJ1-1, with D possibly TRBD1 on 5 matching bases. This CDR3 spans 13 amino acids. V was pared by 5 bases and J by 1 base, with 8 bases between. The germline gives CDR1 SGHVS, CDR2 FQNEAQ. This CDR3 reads CASSRGGNTEAFF. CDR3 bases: TGTGCCAGCAGCAGGGGAGGGAACACTGAAGCTTTCTTT. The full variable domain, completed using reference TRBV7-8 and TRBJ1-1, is GAGVSQSPRYKVAKRGQDVALRCDPISGHVSLFWYQQALGQGPEFLTYFQNEAQLDKSGLPSDRFFAERPEGSVSTLKIQRTQQEDSAVYLCASSRGGNTEAFFGQGTRLTVV.

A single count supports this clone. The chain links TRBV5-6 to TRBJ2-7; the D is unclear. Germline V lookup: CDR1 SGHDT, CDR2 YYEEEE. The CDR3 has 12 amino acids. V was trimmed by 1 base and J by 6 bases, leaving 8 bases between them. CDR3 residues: CASSLSPSEQYF. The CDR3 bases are TGTGCCAGCAGCTTGTCCCCCTCCGAGCAGTACTTC.

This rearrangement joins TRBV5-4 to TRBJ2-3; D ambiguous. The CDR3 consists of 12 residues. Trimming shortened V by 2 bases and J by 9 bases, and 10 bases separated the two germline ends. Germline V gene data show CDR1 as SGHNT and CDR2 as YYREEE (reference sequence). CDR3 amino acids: CASSLMMETQYF. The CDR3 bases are TGTGCCAGCAGCTTAATGATGGAGACGCAGTATTTT. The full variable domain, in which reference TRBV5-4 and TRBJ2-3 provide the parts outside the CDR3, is ETGVTQSPTHLIKTRGQQVTLRCSSQSGHNTVSWYQQALGQGPQFIFQYYREEENGRGNFPPRFSGLQFPNYSSELNVNALELDDSALYLCASSLMMETQYFGPGTRLTVL.

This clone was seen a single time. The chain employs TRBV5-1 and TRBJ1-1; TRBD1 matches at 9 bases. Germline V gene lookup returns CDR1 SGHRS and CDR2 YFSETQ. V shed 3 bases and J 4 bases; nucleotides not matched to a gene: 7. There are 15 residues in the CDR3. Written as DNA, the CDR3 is TGCGCCAGCAGCTCTGACAGGGGGACTACCACTGAAGCTTTCTTT. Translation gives CASSSDRGTTTEAFF.

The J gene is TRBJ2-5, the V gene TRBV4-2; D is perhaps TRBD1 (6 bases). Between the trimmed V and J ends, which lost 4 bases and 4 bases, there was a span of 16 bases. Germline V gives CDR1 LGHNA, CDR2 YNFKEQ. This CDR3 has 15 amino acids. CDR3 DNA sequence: TGTGCCAGCAGCCGAGGGTCCTTAGGGGGAGAGACCCAGTACTTC. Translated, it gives CASSRGSLGGETQYF.

CDR3 bases: TGTGCCAGCAGTCCCAGGGCCGCCTACGAGCAGTACTTC. It translates to CASSPRAAYEQYF. J is TRBJ2-7 and V is TRBV7-3, with D possibly matching TRBD1 (5 bases). Deletions cut 6 bases from V and 2 bases from J, with 11 bases between. CDR1 is SGHTA, CDR2 FQGTGA, per germline. The CDR3 loop spans 13 amino acids.

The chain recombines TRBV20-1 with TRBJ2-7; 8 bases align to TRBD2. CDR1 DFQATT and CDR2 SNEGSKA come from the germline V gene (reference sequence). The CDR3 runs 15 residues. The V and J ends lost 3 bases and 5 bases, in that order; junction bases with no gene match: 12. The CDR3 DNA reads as TGCAGTGCTAGTTCACTAGCGGTCACGAACGACGAGCAGTACTTC. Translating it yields CSASSLAVTNDEQYF.

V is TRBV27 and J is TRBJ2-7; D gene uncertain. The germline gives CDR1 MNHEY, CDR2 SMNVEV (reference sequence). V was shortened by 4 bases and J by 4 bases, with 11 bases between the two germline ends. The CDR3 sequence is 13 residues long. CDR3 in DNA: TGTGCCAGCAGTTCCGACTCAGAATACGAGCAGTACTTC. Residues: CASSSDSEYEQYF.

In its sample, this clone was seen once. CDR3 DNA: TGTGCCAGCAGCCCCGGACAGACCCTGAGCTATGGCTACACCTTC. Its translation: CASSPGQTLSYGYTF. The chain uses TRBV5-6 and TRBJ1-2; weak D call: TRBD1 (6 bases). The CDR3 sequence is 15 residues long. Germline CDR1 reads SGHDT; CDR2 reads YYEEEE. Trimming removed 4 bases from V and 4 bases from J, with 17 bases in between. Full variable domain (rest looked up from reference TRBV5-6 and TRBJ1-2): DAGVTQSPTHLIKTRGQQVTLRCSPKSGHDTVSWYQQALGQGPQFIFQYYEEEERQRGNFPDRFSGHQFPNYSSELNVNALLLGDSALYLCASSPGQTLSYGYTFGSGTRLTVV.

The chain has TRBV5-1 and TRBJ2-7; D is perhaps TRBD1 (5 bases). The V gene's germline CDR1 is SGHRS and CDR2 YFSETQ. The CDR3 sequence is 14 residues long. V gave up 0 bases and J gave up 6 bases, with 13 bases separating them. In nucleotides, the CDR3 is TGCGCCAGCAGCTTGGGGACACCTAGAGTCGAGCAGTACTTC. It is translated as CASSLGTPRVEQYF.

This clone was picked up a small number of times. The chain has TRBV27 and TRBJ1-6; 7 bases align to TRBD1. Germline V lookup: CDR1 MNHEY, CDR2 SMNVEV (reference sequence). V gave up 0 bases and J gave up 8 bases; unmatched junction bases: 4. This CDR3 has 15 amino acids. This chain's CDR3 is CASSLSITGDSPLHF. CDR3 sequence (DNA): TGTGCCAGCAGTTTATCGATAACAGGGGATTCACCCCTCCACTTT.

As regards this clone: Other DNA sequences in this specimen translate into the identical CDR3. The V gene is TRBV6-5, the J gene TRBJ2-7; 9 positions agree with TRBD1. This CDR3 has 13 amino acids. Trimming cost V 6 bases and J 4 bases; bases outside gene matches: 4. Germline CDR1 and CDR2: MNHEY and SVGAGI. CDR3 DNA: TGTGCCAGCAGCCGGGACAGGGATTACGAGCAGTACTTC. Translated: CASSRDRDYEQYF.

CDR3 nucleotides: TGTGCCAGCAGCCCGGGACAGCGTATCACTGAAGCTTTCTTT. Its protein is CASSPGQRITEAFF. The chain uses TRBV7-2 and TRBJ1-1, with 7 bases matching TRBD1. Germline CDR1 SGHTA, CDR2 FQGNSA. The CDR3 extends over 14 amino acids. V trimming: 5 bases; J trimming: 4 bases; junction bases outside the gene matches: 7.

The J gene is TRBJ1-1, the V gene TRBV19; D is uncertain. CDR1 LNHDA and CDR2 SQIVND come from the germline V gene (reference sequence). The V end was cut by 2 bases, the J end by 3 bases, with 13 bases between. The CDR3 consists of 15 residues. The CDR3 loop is CASSIRYGGDTEAFF. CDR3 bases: TGTGCCAGTAGTATAAGGTATGGCGGGGACACTGAAGCTTTCTTT.